Below are 15 T cell receptor beta chains sequenced from a single sample in a study of T cell changes during pregnancy in multiple sclerosis (dated by TCRdb to about 2019). Libraries were made using the immunoSEQ multiplex PCR assay. TCRdb took this table from immuneACCESS and kept in-frame rearrangements with V and J called. Such tables lack part of the clones; where checked against another copy, unresolved V genes explain under half of the gap, and the rest is unexplained. This sample gives roughly 40,000 clones in total; 91% of them show up just once. The ten largest clonotypes hold about 2.1% of the sample. The sequences come from CD4+ T cells from peripheral blood mononuclear cells, collected after pregnancy. Receptor source: a female donor in good health, enrolled as a control in a pregnancy study.

The chain joins TRBV29-1 to TRBJ2-7; maybe TRBD1 (6 bases). V lost 5 bases and J lost 2, with 19 bases in between. The germline V gene encodes CDR1 SQVTM and CDR2 ANQGSEA. CDR3 length: 15 residues. DNA of the CDR3: TGCAGCGTTCTCAGGATCGAGACAGGAGCCTACGAGCAGTACTTC. This codes for CSVLRIETGAYEQYF.

The chain links TRBV4-1 to TRBJ1-1; no definite D call. The germline V gene encodes CDR1 MGHRA and CDR2 YSYEKL. The CDR3 runs 13 residues. Trimming cost V 4 bases and J 3 bases, with 9 bases left between them. CDR3 in amino acids: CASSRGSHTEAFF. The CDR3 bases are TGCGCCAGCAGCCGAGGGTCTCACACTGAAGCTTTCTTT.

The rearrangement links TRBV19 to TRBJ2-7; D unresolved. Germline-derived CDR1 and CDR2 are LNHDA and SQIVND (reference sequence). Trimming shortened V by 5 bases and J by 3 bases, and 11 bases separated the two germline ends. This CDR3 region has 13 residues. The DNA of the CDR3 is TGTGCCAGTAGTGAATGGCCGTACTACGAGCAGTACTTC. It specifies CASSEWPYYEQYF.

The chain joins TRBV4-2 to TRBJ2-1; D is ambiguous. From germline, CDR1 is LGHNA and CDR2 YNFKEQ. Trimming left V 3 bases short and J 9 bases short, with 18 bases between. The CDR3 has 15 residues. CDR3 loop: CASSHGGPQIGEQFF. For the CDR3, the DNA is TGTGCCAGCAGCCATGGCGGTCCGCAGATAGGTGAGCAGTTCTTC.

The rearrangement uses TRBV5-6 and TRBJ1-3, with 7 bases lining up with TRBD1. Trimming removed 5 bases from V and 7 bases from J; junction bases left unmatched: 9. Germline assignment: CDR1 SGHDT and CDR2 YYEEEE. The CDR3 loop spans 14 amino acids. The CDR3 DNA is TGTGCCAGCAGACGTGACAGGGTCGGTAACACCATATATTTT. It codes for CASRRDRVGNTIYF.

The chain combines TRBV6-4 with TRBJ2-7, with TRBD2 matching over 11 bases. Germline V gives CDR1 MRHNA, CDR2 SNTAGT. The CDR3 has 15 amino acids. The V segment lost 1 base and the J segment 6 bases; nucleotides outside the gene matches: 5. CDR3 sequence reads: CASSDFSGGAGEQYF. CDR3 in DNA: TGTGCCAGCAGTGACTTTAGCGGGGGGGCGGGCGAGCAGTACTTC.

The CDR3 loop is CASSERQVAKNIQYF. CDR3 in DNA: TGTGCCAGCAGTGAACGTCAGGTAGCCAAAAACATTCAGTACTTC. V and J are TRBV2 and TRBJ2-4; D is unclear. The germline CDR1 and CDR2 sequences are SNHLY and FYNNEI. This CDR3 is built from 15 residues. V lost 2 bases to trimming and J lost 0 bases, with 8 bases between them.

The chain combines TRBV19 with TRBJ1-5; 10 bases map to TRBD1. This CDR3 has 16 amino acids. Germline-derived CDR1 and CDR2 are LNHDA and SQIVND (reference sequence). Unmatched junction bases numbered 6, after V lost 7 bases and J lost 0 bases. The CDR3 loop reads CASTIGTGASNQPQHF. DNA for the CDR3: TGTGCCAGTACAATAGGGACAGGGGCTAGCAATCAGCCCCAGCATTTT.

The chain links TRBV7-2 to TRBJ1-1; TRBD1 might be the D (5 bases). With 5 bases removed from V and 1 base from J, the gap between germline ends came to 11 bases. This CDR3 comprises 14 residues. From germline, CDR1 is SGHTA and CDR2 FQGNSA. CDR3: CASSPGHSNTEAFF. CDR3 bases: TGTGCCAGCAGCCCCGGACATTCGAACACTGAAGCTTTCTTT.

The chain recombines TRBV19 with TRBJ1-2; 7 bases match TRBD1. Germline-derived CDR1 and CDR2 are LNHDA and SQIVND (reference sequence). J lost 4 bases, V lost 3 bases, and 11 bases had no gene match. The CDR3 has 16 residues. The chain's CDR3 is CASSIPLRQGGYGYTF. The CDR3 DNA reads TGTGCCAGTAGTATCCCCCTTAGACAGGGCGGCTATGGCTACACCTTC.

The chain has TRBV7-9 and TRBJ2-5, with TRBD2 matching 7 bases. J was trimmed by 2 bases and V by 7 bases; bases with no gene match: 4. Germline V gene lookup returns CDR1 SEHNR and CDR2 FQNEAQ (reference sequence). CDR3 length: 13 residues. The CDR3 reads CASNLGGQETQYF. The CDR3 DNA is TGTGCCAGCAATTTGGGGGGGCAAGAGACCCAGTACTTC. Complete variable domain (other parts from reference TRBV7-9 and TRBJ2-5): DTGVSQNPRHKITKRGQNVTFRCDPISEHNRLYWYRQTLGQGPEFLTYFQNEAQLEKSRLLSDRFSAERPKGSFSTLEIQRTEQGDSAMYLCASNLGGQETQYFGPGTRLLVL.

The chain links TRBV9 to TRBJ2-3; weak D call: TRBD2 (6 bases). Germline V gene lookup returns CDR1 SGDLS and CDR2 YYNGEE. The CDR3 has 15 amino acids. Between the trimmed V and J ends, which lost 0 bases and 6 bases, there was a span of 14 bases. CDR3 region: CASSVGDSRGDTQYF. The CDR3 DNA reads TGTGCCAGCAGCGTAGGCGATAGCCGGGGGGATACGCAGTATTTT.

J is TRBJ2-7 and V is TRBV6-5; 7 positions match TRBD1. CDR1 and CDR2 (germline): MNHEY, SVGAGI. The J segment lost 4 bases and the V segment lost 8 bases, leaving 11 bases of the junction unmatched. The CDR3 contains 14 residues. The CDR3 coding sequence is TGTGCCAGCCGCCATCCACAGGGGTTTTACGAGCAGTACTTC. Translating gives CASRHPQGFYEQYF.

This sequence joins TRBV19 and TRBJ2-7; 10 bases match TRBD1. Trimming removed 10 bases from V and 3 bases from J; junction bases left unmatched: 9. Looked up from germline, CDR1 is LNHDA and CDR2 is SQIVND (reference sequence). The CDR3 has 14 amino acids. CDR3 in DNA: TGTGCCACCGGACGACAGGGGGCGGTCTACGAGCAGTACTTC. It specifies CATGRQGAVYEQYF.

The V and J genes are TRBV6-1 and TRBJ2-3, with 8 positions matching TRBD1. The CDR3 extends over 15 amino acids. Per germline, CDR1 MNHNS and CDR2 SASEGT. V lost 6 bases to trimming and J lost 7 bases; unmatched junction nucleotides: 12. The CDR3 loop reads CASRSPGTGVHTQYF. In DNA form, the CDR3 reads TGTGCCAGCAGGTCCCCCGGGACAGGCGTTCATACGCAGTATTTT.